This T cell receptor (beta chain) was obtained from a study of blood T cell repertoires in COVID-19. Study-level information: PBMCs, B-cell-depleted T cells, or T cells were the source of the cDNA or gDNA that made up the material.

In the original workflow: It was from reference gene primer amplification that nucleated cell counts were estimated. Here immunoSEQ multiplex PCR was the method, and the copy in TCRdb shows in-frame clones only, minus some. That table gives V, J and clone size, and the DNA gave D and trimming. This sample has 450,000 to 500,000 clones; roughly 85% occur once, and the top ten carry under 4%. CDR3 length equals 14 residues. Germline loops: CDR1 LNHDA, CDR2 SQIVND (reference sequence). Trimming took off 5 bases at V and 5 bases at J, with 15 bases between the two ends. The specimen sequenced was peripheral blood. This sequence was found in a human donor in a cohort sampled during active COVID-19. V gene TRBV19 combines with J gene TRBJ2-5; D is uncertain. CDR3: CASSLSPSRETQYF. The CDR3 DNA reads TGTGCCAGTAGTCTCTCCCCAAGCCGGGAGACCCAGTACTTC.